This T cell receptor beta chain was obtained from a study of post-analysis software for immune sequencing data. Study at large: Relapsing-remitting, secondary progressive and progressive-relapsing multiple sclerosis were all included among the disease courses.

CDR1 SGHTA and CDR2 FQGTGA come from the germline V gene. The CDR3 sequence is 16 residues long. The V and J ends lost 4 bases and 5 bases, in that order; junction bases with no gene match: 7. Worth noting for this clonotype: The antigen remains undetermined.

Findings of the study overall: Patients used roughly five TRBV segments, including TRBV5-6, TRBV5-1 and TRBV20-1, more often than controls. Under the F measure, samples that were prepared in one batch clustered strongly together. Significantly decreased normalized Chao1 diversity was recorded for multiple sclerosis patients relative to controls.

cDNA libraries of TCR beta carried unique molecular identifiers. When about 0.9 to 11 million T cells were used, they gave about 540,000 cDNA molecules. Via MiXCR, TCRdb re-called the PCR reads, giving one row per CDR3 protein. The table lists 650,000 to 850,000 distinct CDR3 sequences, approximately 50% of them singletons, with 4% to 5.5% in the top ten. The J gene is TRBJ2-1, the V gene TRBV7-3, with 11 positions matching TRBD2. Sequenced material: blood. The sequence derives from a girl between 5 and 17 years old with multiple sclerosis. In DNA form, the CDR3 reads TGTGCCAGCAGCTCCCCGGGACTAGCGGCAAACAATGAGCAGTTCTTC. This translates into CASSSPGLAANNEQFF. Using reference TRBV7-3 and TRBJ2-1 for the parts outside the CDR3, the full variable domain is GAGVSQTPSNKVTEKGKYVELRCDPISGHTALYWYRQSLGQGPEFLIYFQGTGAADDSGLPNDRFFAVRPEGSVSTLKIQRTERGDSAVYLCASSSPGLAANNEQFFGPGTRLTVL.